This T cell receptor beta chain was documented in a study of neurological immune-mediated disorders. Study-level information: A relapsing-remitting course was seen in about 90% of the 34 multiple sclerosis patients and a secondary progressive course in 3.

The sorted libraries were prepared using about 1 million CD4+ or CD8+ T cells that had themselves been sorted. This clonotype was observed at least ten times. What it binds is unknown. The authors made cDNA by 5'RACE with 10-nucleotide random UMIs. TCRdb re-derived calls from the 5' RACE reads in MiXCR, one entry per CDR3 protein. The sample gives about 55,000 distinct CDR3 sequences, 3.5% to 4% of which show up once; more than 1.5% is in the top ten. Study findings and constraints: HTLV-1-associated myelopathy ranked highest for TCR clonal expansion and multiple sclerosis lowest, beneath healthy controls.

This CDR3 comprises 16 residues. The sequence was collected from a woman aged 40 to 50 with multiple sclerosis. Source material: CD4+ T cells from blood. The chain joins TRBV21-1 to TRBJ1-5; TRBD1 was called by the table and not checked on the DNA. TRBV21-1 is a recognized pseudogene. The CDR3 coding sequence is TGTGCCAGCAGCGGTCACGGGGACAGGGGTCATCAGCCCCAGCATTTT. Translating gives CASSGHGDRGHQPQHF.